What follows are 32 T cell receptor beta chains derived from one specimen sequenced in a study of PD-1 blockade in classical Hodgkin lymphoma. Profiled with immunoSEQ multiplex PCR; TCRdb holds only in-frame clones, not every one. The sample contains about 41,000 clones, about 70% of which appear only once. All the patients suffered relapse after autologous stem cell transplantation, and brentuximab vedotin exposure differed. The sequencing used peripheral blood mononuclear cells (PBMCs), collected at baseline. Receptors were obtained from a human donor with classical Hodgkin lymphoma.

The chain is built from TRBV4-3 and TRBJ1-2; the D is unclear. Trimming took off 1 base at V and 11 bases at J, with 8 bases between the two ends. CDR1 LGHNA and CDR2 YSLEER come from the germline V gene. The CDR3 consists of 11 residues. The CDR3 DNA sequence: TGCGCCAGCAGCCAAGGGTACCAATACACCTTC. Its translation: CASSQGYQYTF.

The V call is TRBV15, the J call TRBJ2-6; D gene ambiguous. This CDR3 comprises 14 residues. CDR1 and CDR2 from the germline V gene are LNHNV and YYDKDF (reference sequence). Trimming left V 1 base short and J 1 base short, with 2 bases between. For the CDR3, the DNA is TGTGCCACCAGCAGAGGGTCTGGGGCCAACGTCCTGACTTTC. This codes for CATSRGSGANVLTF.

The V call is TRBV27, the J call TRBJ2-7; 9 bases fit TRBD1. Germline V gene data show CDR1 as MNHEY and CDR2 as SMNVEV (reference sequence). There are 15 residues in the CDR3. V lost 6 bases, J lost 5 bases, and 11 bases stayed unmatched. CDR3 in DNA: TGTGCCAGCAGAATAGGACAGGGGAGGTTAAACGAGCAGTACTTC. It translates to CASRIGQGRLNEQYF.

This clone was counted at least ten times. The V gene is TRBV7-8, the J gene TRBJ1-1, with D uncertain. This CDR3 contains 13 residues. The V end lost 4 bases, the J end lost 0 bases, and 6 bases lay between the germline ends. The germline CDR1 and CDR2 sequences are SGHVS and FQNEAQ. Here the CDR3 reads CASSSYMNTEAFF. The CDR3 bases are TGTGCCAGCAGCTCCTACATGAACACTGAAGCTTTCTTT.

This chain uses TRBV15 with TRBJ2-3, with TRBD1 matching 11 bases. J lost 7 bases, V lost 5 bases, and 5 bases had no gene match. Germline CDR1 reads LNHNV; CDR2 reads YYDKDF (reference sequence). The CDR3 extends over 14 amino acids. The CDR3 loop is CATSSGQGEYTQYF. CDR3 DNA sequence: TGTGCCACCAGCTCGGGACAGGGGGAATATACGCAGTATTTT.

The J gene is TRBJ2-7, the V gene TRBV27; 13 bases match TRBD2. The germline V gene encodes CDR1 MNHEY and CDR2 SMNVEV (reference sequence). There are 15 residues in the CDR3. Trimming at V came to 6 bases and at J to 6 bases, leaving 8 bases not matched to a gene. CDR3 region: CASRGLAGALREQYF. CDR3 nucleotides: TGTGCCAGCAGAGGACTAGCGGGAGCCCTCCGCGAGCAGTACTTC.

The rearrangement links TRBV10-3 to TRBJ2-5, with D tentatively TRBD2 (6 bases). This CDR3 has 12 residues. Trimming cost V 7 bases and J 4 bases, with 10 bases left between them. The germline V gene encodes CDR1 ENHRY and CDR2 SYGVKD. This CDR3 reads CAINQGGETQYF. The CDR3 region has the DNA TGTGCCATCAACCAGGGAGGAGAGACCCAGTACTTC.

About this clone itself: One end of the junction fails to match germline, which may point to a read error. The chain's CDR3 is CASSLAGGYQETQYF. CDR3 in DNA: TGTGCCAGCAGCCTAGCGGGAGGGTACCAAGAGACCCAGTACTTC. The V and J genes are TRBV7-2 and TRBJ2-5, with TRBD2 matching 12 bases. The germline V gene has CDR1 SGHTA and CDR2 FQGNSA. The CDR3 has 15 amino acids.

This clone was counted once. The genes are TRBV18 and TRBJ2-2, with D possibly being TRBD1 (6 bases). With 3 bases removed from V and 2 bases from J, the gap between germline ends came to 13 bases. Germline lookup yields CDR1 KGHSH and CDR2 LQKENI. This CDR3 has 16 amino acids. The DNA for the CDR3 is TGTGCCAGCTCACCTCCAACAGGGAGCAACACCGGGGAGCTGTTTTTT. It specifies CASSPPTGSNTGELFF. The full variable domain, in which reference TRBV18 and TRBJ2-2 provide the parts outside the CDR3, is NAGVMQNPRHLVRRRGQEARLRCSPMKGHSHVYWYRQLPEEGLKFMVYLQKENIIDESGMPKERFSAEFPKEGPSILRIQQVVRGDSAAYFCASSPPTGSNTGELFFGEGSRLTVL.

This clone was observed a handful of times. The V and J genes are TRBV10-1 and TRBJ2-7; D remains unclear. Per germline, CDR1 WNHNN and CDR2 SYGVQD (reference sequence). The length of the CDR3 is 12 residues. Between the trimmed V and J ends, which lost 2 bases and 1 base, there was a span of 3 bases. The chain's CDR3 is CASSEGSYEQYF. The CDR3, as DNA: TGCGCCAGCAGTGAGGGATCCTACGAGCAGTACTTC.

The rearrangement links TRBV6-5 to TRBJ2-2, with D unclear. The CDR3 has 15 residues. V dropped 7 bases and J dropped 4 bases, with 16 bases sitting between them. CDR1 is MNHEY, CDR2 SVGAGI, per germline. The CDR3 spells CASIGITAITGELFF. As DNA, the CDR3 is TGTGCCAGCATAGGTATAACAGCAATCACCGGGGAGCTGTTTTTT.

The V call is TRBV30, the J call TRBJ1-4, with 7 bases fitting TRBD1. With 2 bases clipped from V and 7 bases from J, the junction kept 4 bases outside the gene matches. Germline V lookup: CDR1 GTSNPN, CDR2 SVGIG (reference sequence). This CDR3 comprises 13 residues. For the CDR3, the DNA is TGTGCCTGGAGTCTGGGACAGCCTGAAAAACTGTTTTTT. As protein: CAWSLGQPEKLFF.

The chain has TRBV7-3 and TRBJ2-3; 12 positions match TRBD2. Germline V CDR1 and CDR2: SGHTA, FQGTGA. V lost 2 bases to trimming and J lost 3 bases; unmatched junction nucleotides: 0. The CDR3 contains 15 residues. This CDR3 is CASSLGLAGTDTQYF. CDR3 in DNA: TGTGCCAGCAGCTTAGGACTAGCGGGGACAGATACGCAGTATTTT.

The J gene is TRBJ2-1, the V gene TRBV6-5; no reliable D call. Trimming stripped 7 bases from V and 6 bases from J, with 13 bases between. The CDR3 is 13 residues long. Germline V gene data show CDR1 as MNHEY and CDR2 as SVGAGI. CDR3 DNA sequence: TGTGCCAGCACTTTGACTGCGAGCAATGAGCAGTTCTTC. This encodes CASTLTASNEQFF.

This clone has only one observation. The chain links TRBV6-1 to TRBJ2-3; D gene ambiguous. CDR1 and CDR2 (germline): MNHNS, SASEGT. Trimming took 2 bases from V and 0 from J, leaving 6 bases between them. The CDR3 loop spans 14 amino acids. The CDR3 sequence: CASSEQASTDTQYF. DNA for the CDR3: TGTGCCAGCAGTGAACAGGCTAGCACAGATACGCAGTATTTT.

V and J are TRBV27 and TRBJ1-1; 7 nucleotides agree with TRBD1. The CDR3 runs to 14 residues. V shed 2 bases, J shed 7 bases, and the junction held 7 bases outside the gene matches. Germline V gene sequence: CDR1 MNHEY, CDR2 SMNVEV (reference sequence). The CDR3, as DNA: TGTGCCAGCAGTTTACAGACAGGGCCTTTTGAAGCTTTCTTT. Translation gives CASSLQTGPFEAFF.

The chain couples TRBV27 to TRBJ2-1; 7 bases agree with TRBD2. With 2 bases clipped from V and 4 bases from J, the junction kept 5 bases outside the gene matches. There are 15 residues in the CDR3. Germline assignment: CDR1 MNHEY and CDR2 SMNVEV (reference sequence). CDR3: CASSLGASGYNEQFF. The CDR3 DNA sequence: TGTGCCAGCAGTTTAGGGGCTAGCGGATACAATGAGCAGTTCTTC.

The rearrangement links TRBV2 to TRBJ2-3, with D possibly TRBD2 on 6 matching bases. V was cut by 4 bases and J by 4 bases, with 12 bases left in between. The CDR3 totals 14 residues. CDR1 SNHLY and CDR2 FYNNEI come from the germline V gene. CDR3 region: CASSVPPGADTQYF. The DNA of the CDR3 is TGTGCCAGCAGTGTTCCCCCGGGGGCAGATACGCAGTATTTT.

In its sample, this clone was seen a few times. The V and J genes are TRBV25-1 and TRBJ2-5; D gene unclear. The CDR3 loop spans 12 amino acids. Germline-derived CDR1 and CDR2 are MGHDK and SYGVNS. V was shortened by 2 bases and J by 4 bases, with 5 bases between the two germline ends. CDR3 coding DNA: TGTGCCAGCAGTGAAAATTCAGAGACCCAGTACTTC. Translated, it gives CASSENSETQYF.

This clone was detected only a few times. The CDR3 sequence: CASTDLGSGELFF. The CDR3 region has the DNA TGTGCCAGCACCGACCTGGGGTCCGGGGAGCTGTTTTTT. This chain joins TRBV2 and TRBJ2-2, with D unresolved. The CDR3 is 13 residues long. The ends were cut back, 7 bases at V and 6 bases at J, with 12 bases in the middle. CDR1 is SNHLY and CDR2 is FYNNEI in the germline V gene.

The CDR3, as DNA: TGTGCCAGCATCCTTAGACAGGGACTCAAGAACAATGAGCAGTTCTTC. Protein product: CASILRQGLKNNEQFF. The V gene is TRBV5-4, the J gene TRBJ2-1; maybe TRBD1 (7 bases). The CDR3 totals 16 residues. V was shortened by 6 bases and J by 5 bases, with 21 bases between the two germline ends. Germline V CDR1 and CDR2: SGHNT, YYREEE (reference sequence).

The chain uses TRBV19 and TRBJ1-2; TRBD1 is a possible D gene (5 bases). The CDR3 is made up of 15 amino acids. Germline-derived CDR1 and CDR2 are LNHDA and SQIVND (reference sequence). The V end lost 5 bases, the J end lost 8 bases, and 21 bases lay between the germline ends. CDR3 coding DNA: TGTGCCAGTAGTGTCCCCGGGGCCGCCTTGGGAGGCTACACCTTC. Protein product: CASSVPGAALGGYTF.

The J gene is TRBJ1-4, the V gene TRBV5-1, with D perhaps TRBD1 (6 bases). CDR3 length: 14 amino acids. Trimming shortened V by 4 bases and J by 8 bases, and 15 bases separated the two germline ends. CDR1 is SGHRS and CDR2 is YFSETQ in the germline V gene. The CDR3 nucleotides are TGCGCCAGCAGCGTGGGACAAAGGGACGAAAAACTGTTTTTT. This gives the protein CASSVGQRDEKLFF.

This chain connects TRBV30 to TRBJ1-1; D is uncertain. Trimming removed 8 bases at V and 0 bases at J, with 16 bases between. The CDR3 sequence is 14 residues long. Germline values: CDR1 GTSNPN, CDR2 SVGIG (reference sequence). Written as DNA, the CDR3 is TGTGCCAACGAACCCGGTGGCATGAACACTGAAGCTTTCTTT. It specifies CANEPGGMNTEAFF.

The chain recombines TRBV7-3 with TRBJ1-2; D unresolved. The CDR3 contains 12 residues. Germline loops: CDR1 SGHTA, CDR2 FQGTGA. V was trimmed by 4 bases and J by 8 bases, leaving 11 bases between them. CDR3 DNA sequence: TGTGCCAGCAGCTCATCTTTTTTCGGCTACACCTTC. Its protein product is CASSSSFFGYTF.

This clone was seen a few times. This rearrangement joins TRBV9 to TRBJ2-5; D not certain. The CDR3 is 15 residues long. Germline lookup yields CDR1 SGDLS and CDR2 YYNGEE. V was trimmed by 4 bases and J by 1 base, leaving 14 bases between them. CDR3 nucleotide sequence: TGTGCCAGCAGCCCCGGGTGGGCCGCCCAAGAGACCCAGTACTTC. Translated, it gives CASSPGWAAQETQYF.

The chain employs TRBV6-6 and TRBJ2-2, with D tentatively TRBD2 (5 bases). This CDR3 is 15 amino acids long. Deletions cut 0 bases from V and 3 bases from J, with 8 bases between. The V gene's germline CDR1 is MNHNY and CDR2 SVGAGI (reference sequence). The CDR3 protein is CASSYSGGHTGELFF. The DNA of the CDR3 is TGTGCCAGCAGTTACTCAGGCGGGCACACCGGGGAGCTGTTTTTT.

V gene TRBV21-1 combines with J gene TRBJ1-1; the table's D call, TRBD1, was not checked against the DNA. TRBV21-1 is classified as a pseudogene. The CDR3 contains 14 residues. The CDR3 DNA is TGTGCCAGCAGCAAAGCGGACAGGGACACTGAAGCTTTCTTT. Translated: CASSKADRDTEAFF.

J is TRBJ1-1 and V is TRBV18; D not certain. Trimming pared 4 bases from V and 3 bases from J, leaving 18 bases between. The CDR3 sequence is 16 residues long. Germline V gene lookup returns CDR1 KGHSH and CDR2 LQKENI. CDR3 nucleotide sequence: TGTGCCAGCTCACTACGCCCGGGGTCGGGGTACACTGAAGCTTTCTTT. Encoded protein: CASSLRPGSGYTEAFF. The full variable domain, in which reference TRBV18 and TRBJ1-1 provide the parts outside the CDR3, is NAGVMQNPRHLVRRRGQEARLRCSPMKGHSHVYWYRQLPEEGLKFMVYLQKENIIDESGMPKERFSAEFPKEGPSILRIQQVVRGDSAAYFCASSLRPGSGYTEAFFGQGTRLTVV.

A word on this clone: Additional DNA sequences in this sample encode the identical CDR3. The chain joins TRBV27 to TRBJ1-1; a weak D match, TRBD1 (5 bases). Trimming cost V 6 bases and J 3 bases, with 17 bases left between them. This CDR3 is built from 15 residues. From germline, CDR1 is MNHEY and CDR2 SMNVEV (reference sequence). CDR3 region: CASRSRGAGYTEAFF. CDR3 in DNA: TGTGCCAGCAGGTCGAGGGGAGCCGGATACACTGAAGCTTTCTTT.

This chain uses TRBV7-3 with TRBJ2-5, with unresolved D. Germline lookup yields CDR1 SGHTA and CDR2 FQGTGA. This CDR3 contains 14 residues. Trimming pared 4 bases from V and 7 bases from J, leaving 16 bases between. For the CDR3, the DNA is TGTGCCAGCAGCTCCCCTGGTTTGTATGGGACCCAGTACTTC. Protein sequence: CASSSPGLYGTQYF.

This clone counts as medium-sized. CDR3 nucleotide sequence: TGTGCCAGCAGCTTAGACGTTGGGAGTGAGCAGTTCTTC. Translating gives CASSLDVGSEQFF. The chain recombines TRBV7-9 with TRBJ2-1; D may be TRBD2 (5 bases). Germline V gives CDR1 SEHNR, CDR2 FQNEAQ (reference sequence). CDR3 size: 13 residues. V shed 1 base and J shed 9 bases, with 10 bases lying between them.